One sample yielded the 20 T cell receptor beta chains listed below, sequenced in a study of T cells in Graves' hyperthyroidism and ophthalmopathy. The CDR3 regions of TCR beta were amplified from RNA transcripts. The HTBI primer set drove a first-round RT-PCR of the TCR CDR3. In TCRdb, the multiplex PCR reads were re-called with MiXCR into one record per CDR3 protein. The sample holds about 620,000 distinct CDR3 sequences, roughly 16% seen once. Sequenced: blood. The origin of the receptors is a woman aged 25-40 years with Graves' hyperthyroidism.

The chain links TRBV10-3 to TRBJ2-2, with a weak D call TRBD2 (5 bases). The CDR3 loop spans 14 amino acids. The V and J ends lost 3 bases and 5 bases respectively, with 10 bases between them. CDR1 and CDR2 from the germline V gene are ENHRY and SYGVKD. The CDR3 sequence is CAISEDPGTGELFF. CDR3 in DNA: TGTGCCATCAGTGAAGACCCGGGAACCGGGGAGCTGTTTTTT.

This clonotype was detected only a few times. The rearrangement uses TRBV20-1 and TRBJ1-2, with D tentatively TRBD1 (6 bases). The length of the CDR3 is 13 residues. Trimming removed 0 bases at V and 6 bases at J, with 11 bases between. From germline, CDR1 is DFQATT and CDR2 SNEGSKA (reference sequence). CDR3 region: CSARDRGADGYTF. The CDR3 DNA is TGCAGTGCTAGAGATCGGGGGGCGGATGGCTACACCTTC.

The chain employs TRBV4-1 and TRBJ1-4, with 7 bases identical to TRBD1. J was trimmed by 6 bases and V by 2 bases; bases with no gene match: 9. The CDR3 runs 16 residues. Germline CDR1 is MGHRA and CDR2 is YSYEKL. The CDR3 nucleotides are TGCGCCAGCAGCCAAACCCCAGGGGGTGCCTATGAAAAACTGTTTTTT. This codes for CASSQTPGGAYEKLFF.

This clonotype has a count of ten or more. The J gene is TRBJ1-1, the V gene TRBV6-5; TRBD1 matches at 8 bases. V dropped 2 bases and J dropped 4; count of bases not matched to a gene: 9. CDR1 and CDR2 (germline): MNHEY, SVGAGI. CDR3 size: 16 residues. CDR3 sequence (DNA): TGTGCCAGCAGTTACATACGCAGGGGGCGAGGCACTGAAGCTTTCTTT. Its protein product is CASSYIRRGRGTEAFF.

This clonotype has at least ten counts. This chain links TRBV6-1 with TRBJ1-1, with 7 bases aligning to TRBD1. CDR1 and CDR2 from the germline V gene are MNHNS and SASEGT. The CDR3 runs 16 residues. Unmatched junction bases numbered 7, after V lost 3 bases and J lost 0 bases. In DNA form, the CDR3 reads TGTGCCAGCAGTGATGGCCCGGGACAGATGAACACTGAAGCTTTCTTT. This sequence encodes CASSDGPGQMNTEAFF.

In this sample, this clonotype turned up a few times. A read error may account for a junction end that differs from germline. The rearrangement links TRBV7-2 to TRBJ1-5, with 7 bases lining up with TRBD1. The germline gives CDR1 SGHTA, CDR2 FQGNSA. The CDR3 totals 16 residues. The CDR3 sequence is CAGSLVAGQGNQPQHF. The CDR3 bases are TGTGCCGGCAGCTTAGTGGCAGGACAGGGCAATCAGCCCCAGCATTTT.

Many counts were recorded for this clonotype. V gene TRBV6-2 or TRBV6-3 combines with J gene TRBJ2-3; 10 bases agree with TRBD2. Germline CDR1 MNHEY, CDR2 SVGEGT. Trimming cost V 2 bases and J 6 bases; bases outside gene matches: 17. The CDR3 is 19 residues long. In nucleotides, the CDR3 is TGTGCCAGCAGTTACCCTTACCCGGGACGGCTAGCGGGAGCTGATACGCAGTATTTT. As protein: CASSYPYPGRLAGADTQYF.

The J gene is TRBJ2-7, the V gene TRBV20-1; TRBD2 matches at 13 bases. Germline V gives CDR1 DFQATT, CDR2 SNEGSKA (reference sequence). V dropped 5 bases and J dropped 1; count of bases not matched to a gene: 11. This CDR3 region has 17 residues. The CDR3 nucleotides read TGCAGTGCTCCCGGACTAGCGGGAGTTCGTAAGTCCTACGAGCAGTACTTC. It encodes CSAPGLAGVRKSYEQYF.

This clonotype was seen many times. V gene TRBV18 combines with J gene TRBJ2-2; the D gene is possibly TRBD2 (6 bases). Germline V gives CDR1 KGHSH, CDR2 LQKENI. The CDR3 runs to 16 residues. Trimming pared 0 bases from V and 0 bases from J, leaving 8 bases between. The CDR3 loop is CASSPPGGTNTGELFF. Written as DNA, the CDR3 is TGTGCCAGCTCACCACCAGGCGGGACGAACACCGGGGAGCTGTTTTTT.

There are many counts of this clonotype. The chain uses TRBV11-2 and TRBJ2-2; D gene ambiguous. Germline CDR1 is SGHAT and CDR2 is FQNNGV. With 1 base removed from V and 5 bases from J, the gap between germline ends came to 8 bases. This CDR3 region has 14 residues. The CDR3 loop reads CASSLGTATGELFF. The CDR3 nucleotides are TGTGCCAGCAGCTTAGGGACCGCGACCGGGGAGCTGTTTTTT.

The CDR3 coding sequence is TGTGCCAGTAGTATTACAGCCAACTACGAGCAGTACTTC. It specifies CASSITANYEQYF. The V call is TRBV19, the J call TRBJ2-7; D call uncertain. The V end lost 3 bases, the J end lost 3 bases, and 9 bases lay between the germline ends. Germline CDR1 reads LNHDA; CDR2 reads SQIVND (reference sequence). The CDR3 length is 13 residues.

This clonotype came up a few times. J is TRBJ2-3 and V is TRBV19, with 8 nucleotides matching TRBD1. The V gene's germline CDR1 is LNHDA and CDR2 SQIVND (reference sequence). This CDR3 is built from 16 residues. The V segment lost 5 bases and the J segment 3 bases; nucleotides outside the gene matches: 10. CDR3 sequence reads: CASSSRTGLRTDTQYF. The CDR3 coding sequence is TGTGCCAGTAGTTCGCGGACAGGGCTTAGAACAGATACGCAGTATTTT.

This clonotype has a count of ten or more. The V and J genes are TRBV2 and TRBJ2-5; TRBD2 matches at 10 bases. The J segment lost 5 bases and the V segment lost 5 bases, leaving 5 bases of the junction unmatched. CDR1 is SNHLY and CDR2 is FYNNEI in the germline V gene. CDR3 length: 14 amino acids. For the CDR3, the DNA is TGTGCCAGCAGTAGGCTAGCGGGAGTCGAGACCCAGTACTTC. Translation gives CASSRLAGVETQYF.

This clonotype was found many times. The CDR3 sequence: CASSLSGRRSDTQYF. CDR3 sequence (DNA): TGTGCCAGCAGCTTGAGCGGGAGAAGGTCAGATACGCAGTATTTT. V and J are TRBV5-8 and TRBJ2-3, with 8 bases identical to TRBD2. CDR3 length equals 15 residues. The V and J ends lost 1 base and 4 bases, in that order; junction bases with no gene match: 5. Germline lookup yields CDR1 SGHTS and CDR2 YDEGEE.

The chain combines TRBV4-1 with TRBJ1-1; D gene ambiguous. The CDR3 is 15 residues long. Trimming pared 0 bases from V and 2 bases from J, leaving 10 bases between. CDR1 is MGHRA, CDR2 YSYEKL, per germline. This CDR3 reads CASSQDGRLNTEAFF. The CDR3 coding sequence is TGCGCCAGCAGCCAAGATGGCCGACTAAACACTGAAGCTTTCTTT.

In the case of this clonotype: A much larger clone is a single base away; this may be a read error. The CDR3 reads CASNGQGVAKNIQYF. CDR3 DNA: TGTGCCAGCAACGGACAGGGGGTAGCCAAAAACATTCAGTACTTC. The chain uses TRBV6-1 and TRBJ2-4, with 10 positions matching TRBD1. This CDR3 is built from 15 residues. Unmatched junction bases numbered 3, after V lost 7 bases and J lost 0 bases. Germline V gene sequence: CDR1 MNHNS, CDR2 SASEGT.

This clonotype was seen only a few times. The rearrangement joins TRBV6-6 to TRBJ2-3, with D tentatively TRBD2 (6 bases). The V and J ends lost 0 bases and 3 bases respectively, with 16 bases between them. The CDR3 loop spans 17 amino acids. In germline, CDR1 is MNHNY, CDR2 SVGAGI (reference sequence). The CDR3 reads CASSYSGIAVKTDTQYF. For the CDR3, the DNA is TGTGCCAGCAGTTACTCAGGAATAGCGGTAAAAACAGATACGCAGTATTTT.

With regard to this clonotype: Given a much more abundant clone one base away, this may be a read error. The V gene is TRBV11-2, the J gene TRBJ2-1; TRBD2 matches at 9 bases. CDR1 SGHAT and CDR2 FQNNGV come from the germline V gene. CDR3 length: 11 amino acids. The CDR3 nucleotides are TGTGTCAGCAGCCCCGGGACTAGCAAGTTCTTC. Residues: CVSSPGTSKFF.

The sample holds many counts of this clonotype. The chain employs TRBV20-1 and TRBJ1-2; D is perhaps TRBD1 (6 bases). Trimming took 1 base from V and 9 from J, leaving 21 bases between them. Germline V lookup: CDR1 DFQATT, CDR2 SNEGSKA (reference sequence). This CDR3 has 15 amino acids. CDR3 in amino acids: CSARGSGDTFVRYTF. CDR3 bases: TGCAGTGCTAGAGGGAGTGGGGACACATTTGTTCGCTACACCTTC.

The chain combines TRBV4-1 with TRBJ2-1; weak D call: TRBD1 (5 bases). The CDR3 is made up of 16 amino acids. CDR1 MGHRA and CDR2 YSYEKL come from the germline V gene. V shed 3 bases and J shed 0 bases, with 12 bases lying between them. CDR3 coding DNA: TGCGCCAGCAGCCAGGGCAGGGCTAGCTCCTACAATGAGCAGTTCTTC. It specifies CASSQGRASSYNEQFF.